Below, one T cell receptor (beta chain) is given with its context. Its target is not known. These data belong to a study of blood T cells in healthy people across ages. Using a J-beta primer mix together with a sample-barcoded 5' primer, a second PCR was run for about 6 to 11 cycles. From the 5' RACE reads, TCRdb called clonotypes with MiXCR, one entry per CDR3 protein. The profile shows about a million distinct CDR3 sequences, around two fifths of them singletons. Points from the study as a whole: Getting older went along with TCR beta diversity per million T cells dropping roughly linearly. Using unsorted PBMCs precluded a conclusive naive versus antigen-experienced comparison. Fewer expanded clones and more diversity marked long-lived versus aged donors.

Per sample, a minimum of 6 million PBMCs were isolated. V was cut by 0 bases and J by 0 bases, with 17 bases left in between. CDR3 size: 18 residues. Germline V gene lookup returns CDR1 LGHNT and CDR2 FRNRAP. The specimen was blood. The TCR comes from a man aged 18 to 35 in good health. The chain is built from TRBV12-5 and TRBJ1-1; no firm D call. The CDR3 bases are TGTGCTAGTGGTTTGGTAATCGGAATGGGTAGAATGAACACTGAAGCTTTCTTT. Its protein product is CASGLVIGMGRMNTEAFF. Drawing the rest from reference TRBV12-5 and TRBJ1-1, the complete variable domain is DARVTQTPRHKVTEMGQEVTMRCQPILGHNTVFWYRQTMMQGLELLAYFRNRAPLDDSGMPKDRFSAEMPDATLATLKIQPSEPRDSAVYFCASGLVIGMGRMNTEAFFGQGTRLTVV.